This T cell receptor (beta chain) was captured in a study of blood T cell repertoires in COVID-19. Study background: Sources were T cells, B-cell-depleted T cells, or PBMCs; the material itself was cDNA or gDNA.

As handled by the study authors: Amplifying reference gene primers gave estimates of nucleated cell counts. Generated by immunoSEQ multiplex PCR, the TCRdb table keeps only in-frame clones and is missing some. That table furnishes V, J and clone size, whereas the DNA furnished D and trimming. Here the sample spans roughly 290,000 clones, 70% to 90% being singletons. After removal of 3 bases from V and 4 bases from J, the junction contained 9 bases not matched to a gene. The CDR3 is 15 residues long. The germline CDR1 and CDR2 sequences are SGHNT and YYREEE (reference sequence). This clone was detected only once. Two negative PCRs, clearance, or symptom resolution had been documented for recovered Cohort 3 donors.

Sample: PBMCs or T cells enriched from blood (not recorded which). The source is a man aged 30 to 39 who had recovered from COVID-19. The rearrangement links TRBV5-4 to TRBJ1-1; 7 bases line up with TRBD1. Written as DNA, the CDR3 is TGTGCCAGCAGCTCTTTAACAGGGGTATTCACTGAAGCTTTCTTT. It encodes CASSSLTGVFTEAFF.